These T cell receptor beta chains were read from a single sample in a study of blood T cell repertoires in COVID-19. Assay used: immunoSEQ multiplex PCR; TCRdb lists only in-frame clones, some missing. This table has fewer than 250,000 clones, less than 90% appearing once. Sequencing was performed on peripheral blood. The receptor source for this set is a woman in her 70s with acute or convalescent COVID-19. CDR3s include the opening cysteine and the closing phenylalanine or tryptophan. A D gene is named only where the DNA matches it firmly. Rows may omit the clone size; those that give it use once, few, many or a size class.

V gene	D gene	clone size	J gene	CDR3 DNA	CDR3 protein
TRBV5-1	-	-	TRBJ1-4	TGCGCCAGCAGCTTGGACCGGGAAAAACTGTTTTTT	CASSLDREKLFF
TRBV7-9	-	-	TRBJ2-5	TGTGCCAGCAGCCCCCTTGGGGAGAGCCTAGCGAAAGAGACCCAGTACTTC	CASSPLGESLAKETQYF
TRBV9	TRBD2	-	TRBJ2-1	TGTGCCAGCAGCGTCTCTAGCGGGAGTTACAATGAGCAGTTCTTC	CASSVSSGSYNEQFF
TRBV11-2	-	-	TRBJ2-2	TGTGCCAGCAGCCCCCAGGGTTGGGCAGCCGCGAACACCGGGGAGCTGTTTTTT	CASSPQGWAAANTGELFF
TRBV19	-	-	TRBJ2-2	TGTGCCAGTAGTATTTTTGGGCGGGGCGGCACCGGGGAGCTGTTTTTT	CASSIFGRGGTGELFF
TRBV15	TRBD1	few	TRBJ2-7	TGTGCCACCAGCAGGGACAGGGGGTTCTACGAGCAGTACTTC	CATSRDRGFYEQYF
TRBV5-1	-	-	TRBJ1-3	TGCGCCAGCAGCTTGGCCGGCACAGGCTCTGGAAACACCATATATTTT	CASSLAGTGSGNTIYF
TRBV18	-	-	TRBJ1-2	TGTGCCAGCTCACCGCAACGTCGGGGGAGCGGCTACACCTTC	CASSPQRRGSGYTF
TRBV28	TRBD1	-	TRBJ2-7	TGTGCCAGCAGCCAGGGACAGGGAGCAACCTACGAGCAGTACTTC	CASSQGQGATYEQYF
TRBV10-2	-	-	TRBJ1-5	TGCGCCAGCAGTGAGTCGATTGCCGGTAGTCAGCCCCAGCATTTT	CASSESIAGSQPQHF
TRBV11-1	TRBD1	-	TRBJ2-7	TGTGCCAGCAGCTTCGGGGCAGGGGGCATCTACGAGCAGTACTTC	CASSFGAGGIYEQYF
TRBV7-9	-	-	TRBJ1-1	TGTGCCAGCAGCTTATTAAGGGGTGAAGCTTTCTTT	CASSLLRGEAFF
TRBV20-1	-	once	TRBJ1-2	TGCAGTGTCGGGGAGTATGGCTACACCTTC	CSVGEYGYTF
TRBV5-1	-	-	TRBJ2-3	TGCGCCAGCAGGCGTCTAGCAGATAGCACAGATACGCAGTATTTT	CASRRLADSTDTQYF
TRBV18	-	-	TRBJ1-1	TGTGCCAGCTCTCTGAACAGACAGTCGAACACTGAAGCTTTCTTT	CASSLNRQSNTEAFF
TRBV27	-	-	TRBJ2-7	TGTGCCAGCAGTCCACAACAGGGTTCCTACGAGCAGTACTTC	CASSPQQGSYEQYF
TRBV27	-	-	TRBJ1-6	TGTGCCAGCAGTTCCGTCCCGGGTTCACCCCTCCACTTT	CASSSVPGSPLHF
TRBV7-3	TRBD1	-	TRBJ2-5	TGTGCCAGCAGCCCCCTTGGGGACAGACAAGAGACCCAGTACTTC	CASSPLGDRQETQYF
TRBV5-1	-	once	TRBJ2-5	TGCGCCAGCAGCTTTGGACAGCAAGAGACCCAGTACTTC	CASSFGQQETQYF
TRBV3-1/TRBV3-2	TRBD1	-	TRBJ1-2	TGTGCCAGCAGCCAAGGTAGGACAGGGGACTATGGCTACACCTTC	CASSQGRTGDYGYTF
TRBV6-5	TRBD2	-	TRBJ2-1	TGTGCCAGCAGTCGCCTAGCGGGGGGGAATGAGCAGTTCTTC	CASSRLAGGNEQFF
TRBV27	TRBD2	-	TRBJ2-5	TGTGCCAGCAGCCGAGGACTAGTTGGGACCCAGTACTTC	CASSRGLVGTQYF
TRBV25-1	TRBD2	-	TRBJ2-3	TGTGCCAGCAGGCCAGCGGGGGCAGGAGATACGCAGTATTTT	CASRPAGAGDTQYF
TRBV4-2	-	many	TRBJ2-2	TGTGCCAGCAGCCAGGTTGTGGGAAGGGGAGGGGAGCTGTTTTTT	CASSQVVGRGGELFF
TRBV28	-	-	TRBJ1-2	TGTGCCAGCAGGCACAGGTACTATGGCTACACCTTC	CASRHRYYGYTF
TRBV18	TRBD1	few	TRBJ1-5	TGTGCCAGCTCACCAGACAGGGGGCGTTTTCAGCCCCAGCATTTT	CASSPDRGRFQPQHF